The 20 T cell receptor beta chains given below trace back to one sample, sequenced in a study of blood T cell repertoires in COVID-19 (dated by TCRdb to between 2020 and 2021). Libraries came from the immunoSEQ multiplex PCR assay. Held by TCRdb, this immuneACCESS table contains in-frame sequences only and omits some clones. Under half of the omission traces to an unresolved V gene where checked; the cause of the rest is unknown. The sample table records more than 300,000 clones; about 92% of these occur just once. The ten biggest clones cover approximately 17% of the sample. Sequenced input: PBMCs or T cells enriched from blood (not recorded which). Receptors originate from a woman younger than 45 who had recovered from COVID-19.

J is TRBJ2-5 and V is TRBV9; 7 bases fit TRBD1. The CDR3 runs 15 residues. Per the germline V gene, CDR1 is SGDLS and CDR2 is YYNGEE. Unmatched junction bases numbered 11, after V lost 4 bases and J lost 5 bases. Here the CDR3 reads CASSLREGGVETQYF. The CDR3 DNA follows: TGTGCCAGCAGCCTGAGAGAAGGGGGCGTGGAGACCCAGTACTTC.

This CDR3 reads CASSSQGTGDYEQYF. The CDR3 bases are TGTGCCAGCAGCAGTCAGGGGACAGGGGACTACGAGCAGTACTTC. V usage is TRBV7-6 and J usage is TRBJ2-7, with TRBD1 matching over 10 bases. The CDR3 is 15 amino acids. CDR1 and CDR2 (germline): SGHVS, FNYEAQ. V gave up 5 bases and J gave up 3 bases; unmatched junction bases: 7.

V usage is TRBV28 and J usage is TRBJ1-3, with D possibly matching TRBD1 (5 bases). V shed 10 bases and J shed 5 bases, with 21 bases lying between them. CDR1 MDHEN and CDR2 SYDVKM come from the germline V gene. The CDR3 sequence is 15 residues long. CDR3 loop: CATTSQGGLRNTIYF. Written as DNA, the CDR3 is TGTGCCACCACTTCTCAGGGAGGGCTTCGAAACACCATATATTTT. Full variable domain (remainder filled in from reference TRBV28 and TRBJ1-3): DVKVTQSSRYLVKRTGEKVFLECVQDMDHENMFWYRQDPGLGLRLIYFSYDVKMKEKGDIPEGYSVSREKKERFSLILESASTNQTSMYLCATTSQGGLRNTIYFGEGSWLTVV.

This chain joins TRBV11-1 and TRBJ2-5; possible D gene TRBD2, 5 bases. CDR1 and CDR2 from the germline V gene are SGHAT and FQDESV (reference sequence). This CDR3 comprises 14 residues. The V gene lost 5 bases and the J gene lost 5 bases, with 15 bases spanning the gap. CDR3 nucleotides: TGTGCCAGCAGCCTAATGAGGGTCAAGGAGACCCAGTACTTC. Its protein is CASSLMRVKETQYF.

This chain joins TRBV23-1 and TRBJ2-5, with D tentatively TRBD2 (5 bases). TRBV23-1 is labeled an ORF, and its function is uncertain. The CDR3 contains 16 residues. Trimming took off 0 bases at V and 1 base at J, with 12 bases between the two ends. The chain's CDR3 is CASSQSTGVGQETQYF. For the CDR3, the DNA is TGCGCCAGCAGTCAATCGACCGGGGTTGGCCAAGAGACCCAGTACTTC.

This chain links TRBV24-1 with TRBJ2-4; the match to TRBD1 covers 7 bases. Germline CDR1 KGHDR, CDR2 SFDVKD. J lost 5 bases, V lost 9 bases, and 18 bases had no gene match. The CDR3 runs 17 residues. The CDR3 sequence: CATEGTDHVSGQNIQYF. The DNA for the CDR3 is TGTGCCACCGAGGGGACAGACCATGTATCGGGCCAAAACATTCAGTACTTC.

The CDR3: CASSQDRVNHEQYF. For the CDR3, the DNA is TGCGCCAGCAGCCAAGACCGCGTCAATCACGAGCAGTACTTC. The chain employs TRBV4-1 and TRBJ2-7; D not certain. This CDR3 is 14 amino acids long. Trimming stripped 0 bases from V and 5 bases from J, with 11 bases between. Germline V gives CDR1 MGHRA, CDR2 YSYEKL.

The J gene is TRBJ1-6, the V gene TRBV6-5; the D is unclear. This CDR3 contains 14 residues. Trimming pared 6 bases from V and 2 bases from J, leaving 8 bases between. Germline CDR1 MNHEY, CDR2 SVGAGI. As DNA, the CDR3 is TGTGCCAGCAGCCAACAGCCCTATAATTCACCCCTCCACTTT. Amino acid sequence: CASSQQPYNSPLHF.

The chain employs TRBV4-3 and TRBJ2-3; D call uncertain. Per the germline V gene, CDR1 is LGHNA and CDR2 is YSLEER. Trimming removed 1 base from V and 2 bases from J, with 7 bases in between. The CDR3 is made up of 14 amino acids. The CDR3 coding sequence is TGCGCCAGCAGCCAAGGCGGCTTCACAGATACGCAGTATTTT. Its protein product is CASSQGGFTDTQYF.

The CDR3 DNA reads as TGTGCCAGCAGCTGGGGACTAGCGGGAGACACGCAGTATTTT. Its translation is CASSWGLAGDTQYF. This sequence joins TRBV7-2 and TRBJ2-3; 14 nucleotides match TRBD2. Germline CDR1 and CDR2: SGHTA and FQGNSA. This CDR3 contains 14 residues. J was trimmed by 9 bases and V by 4 bases; bases with no gene match: 3.

The genes are TRBV23-1 and TRBJ1-5; 9 nucleotides match TRBD1. TRBV23-1 is placed among ORFs of uncertain function. The V and J ends lost 6 bases and 5 bases, in that order; junction bases with no gene match: 11. The CDR3 extends over 16 amino acids. The DNA for the CDR3 is TGCGCCAGCAGCCCGATTAACAGGGGGCGCGATCAGCCCCAGCATTTT. It translates to CASSPINRGRDQPQHF.

The chain recombines TRBV6-5 with TRBJ1-2; D may be TRBD1 (5 bases). The CDR3 runs 14 residues. From germline, CDR1 is MNHEY and CDR2 SVGAGI. V shed 10 bases and J shed 5 bases, with 20 bases lying between them. The CDR3 is CATNQNFDRYGYTF. CDR3 in DNA: TGTGCCACCAACCAGAACTTCGACAGATATGGCTACACCTTC.

The chain uses TRBV28 and TRBJ1-4, with 8 bases identical to TRBD1. V was clipped by 6 bases and J by 5 bases; unmatched bases: 11. Germline values: CDR1 MDHEN, CDR2 SYDVKM. The CDR3 contains 16 residues. As DNA, the CDR3 is TGTGCCAGCAGCCCTACCGGACAGGGAGGAAATGAAAAACTGTTTTTT. It encodes CASSPTGQGGNEKLFF.

This clone appeared once. The V and J genes are TRBV11-3 and TRBJ2-5, with 8 nucleotides matching TRBD1. The V and J ends lost 5 bases and 5 bases, in that order; junction bases with no gene match: 10. This CDR3 contains 15 residues. Per germline, CDR1 SGHNT and CDR2 YENEEA. The DNA for the CDR3 is TGTGCCAGCAGCCCACACGACAGGGGTAGGGAGACCCAGTACTTC. Its protein product is CASSPHDRGRETQYF.

This chain joins TRBV5-5 and TRBJ1-5; no firm D call. The ends were cut back, 4 bases at V and 3 bases at J, with 8 bases in the middle. The CDR3 length is 13 residues. CDR1 SGHKS and CDR2 YYEKEE come from the germline V gene (reference sequence). CDR3 DNA sequence: TGTGCCAGCAGCCCGCGCCTCAATCAGCCCCAGCATTTT. This gives the protein CASSPRLNQPQHF.

The chain recombines TRBV6-4 with TRBJ1-1; D is perhaps TRBD1 (6 bases). Germline CDR1 and CDR2: MRHNA and SNTAGT. There are 15 residues in the CDR3. V was cut by 6 bases and J by 1 base, with 15 bases left in between. The CDR3 nucleotides are TGTGCCAGCAGGGCGCTGGACAGAAGGAACACTGAAGCTTTCTTT. It yields the protein CASRALDRRNTEAFF.

This clone was seen only once. This sample also contains other DNA sequences that code for the same CDR3. The rearrangement joins TRBV7-2 to TRBJ2-1, with 8 nucleotides matching TRBD2. Germline V gene sequence: CDR1 SGHTA, CDR2 FQGNSA. The CDR3 runs to 15 residues. Losses at the gene ends were 0 bases for V and 4 bases for J; bases not matched to a gene: 2. The CDR3 sequence is CASSLAAGGYNEQFF. The DNA for the CDR3 is TGTGCCAGCAGCTTAGCGGCGGGGGGTTACAATGAGCAGTTCTTC.

The chain couples TRBV5-6 to TRBJ2-2, with TRBD2 matching over 7 bases. With V trimmed by 4 bases and J by 2 bases, 8 bases remained unmatched. Germline V gene lookup returns CDR1 SGHDT and CDR2 YYEEEE. This CDR3 has 16 residues. DNA of the CDR3: TGTGCCAGCAGCGGCCCGGGGGGTCCTAACACCGGGGAGCTGTTTTTT. Its protein is CASSGPGGPNTGELFF.

The V call is TRBV28, the J call TRBJ1-3, with D maybe TRBD1 (6 bases). Germline CDR1 reads MDHEN; CDR2 reads SYDVKM. The CDR3 runs 14 residues. V was shortened by 6 bases and J by 3 bases, with 12 bases between the two germline ends. The CDR3 bases are TGTGCCAGCAGACAGGGTACGGGTGGAAACACCATATATTTT. This encodes CASRQGTGGNTIYF.

The chain recombines TRBV6-2 or TRBV6-3 with TRBJ2-7, with TRBD2 as a possible D gene (5 bases). Germline CDR1 MNHEY, CDR2 SVGEGT. V lost 3 bases and J lost 6, with 9 bases in between. This CDR3 comprises 12 residues. The chain's CDR3 is CASSYLAAEQYF. Here the CDR3 DNA reads TGTGCCAGCAGTTATCTAGCTGCCGAGCAGTACTTC.